The rows below give T cell receptor beta chains drawn from one sample of a study of cytomegalovirus exposure and HLA in healthy donors. Assay used: immunoSEQ multiplex PCR; TCRdb lists only in-frame clones, some missing. The sample gives 210,000 or so clones, roughly 80% of which show up once; about 0.22% is in the top ten. The sequenced sample was PBMCs. Receptors originate from a girl aged 2 to 9 in good health and CMV-seronegative. Each CDR3 is given with its conserved first and last residue. The order of the fields is clone size, J gene, D gene, V gene, CDR3 DNA, CDR3 protein. D genes are given only for firm matches. Rows give clone size only sometimes, using once, few, many, or a class for an expanded clone.

clone_size: .; j_call: TRBJ2-3; d_call: TRBD2; v_call: TRBV5-8; cdr3_nt: TGTGCCAGCAGCTCACAACGCGGGCTAGCGGGGCCCACAGATACGCAGTATTTT; cdr3_aa: CASSSQRGLAGPTDTQYF
clone_size: .; j_call: TRBJ2-1; d_call: .; v_call: TRBV30; cdr3_nt: TGTGCCTGGAGTGTCAACATGATCGGGGACAATGAGCAGTTCTTC; cdr3_aa: CAWSVNMIGDNEQFF
clone_size: .; j_call: TRBJ2-7; d_call: .; v_call: TRBV7-2; cdr3_nt: TGTGCCAGCAGCTGGGGACTCGACTACGAGCAGTACTTC; cdr3_aa: CASSWGLDYEQYF
clone_size: once; j_call: TRBJ1-2; d_call: .; v_call: TRBV5-1; cdr3_nt: TGCGCCAGCACAACCGACAGGTCGGGCTACACCTTC; cdr3_aa: CASTTDRSGYTF
clone_size: .; j_call: TRBJ2-5; d_call: TRBD2; v_call: TRBV27; cdr3_nt: TGTGCCAGCACGCCCGGGACTAGCGGTTTCGAGACCCAGTACTTC; cdr3_aa: CASTPGTSGFETQYF
clone_size: few; j_call: TRBJ1-1; d_call: .; v_call: TRBV19; cdr3_nt: TGTGCCAGTAGTTTTCAGGGGCCGAACACTGAAGCTTTCTTT; cdr3_aa: CASSFQGPNTEAFF
clone_size: few; j_call: TRBJ2-1; d_call: .; v_call: TRBV7-6; cdr3_nt: TGTGCCAGCAGCTTAGGAAGACTAACCTACAATGAGCAGTTCTTC; cdr3_aa: CASSLGRLTYNEQFF
clone_size: .; j_call: TRBJ1-2; d_call: TRBD1; v_call: TRBV9; cdr3_nt: TGTGCCAGCAGCCCCGGGACAGGGAGGGTTCTAGATGGCTACACCTTC; cdr3_aa: CASSPGTGRVLDGYTF
clone_size: .; j_call: TRBJ2-6; d_call: .; v_call: TRBV7-9; cdr3_nt: TGTGCCAGCAGCTTAGTTGCGAGCCTCGCGTCTGGGGCCAACGTCCTGACTTTC; cdr3_aa: CASSLVASLASGANVLTF
clone_size: .; j_call: TRBJ1-3; d_call: .; v_call: TRBV19; cdr3_nt: TGTGCCAGTAGTATAGTATCGGGGTATGCAAACACCATATATTTT; cdr3_aa: CASSIVSGYANTIYF
clone_size: .; j_call: TRBJ2-1; d_call: .; v_call: TRBV7-9; cdr3_nt: TGTGCCAGCAGCTTATCGGCTAGCGAGACCTCCTACAATGAGCAGTTCTTC; cdr3_aa: CASSLSASETSYNEQFF
clone_size: once; j_call: TRBJ1-1; d_call: .; v_call: TRBV4-1; cdr3_nt: TGCGCCAGCAGCCAAGTCGGAGGTTTGAACACTGAAGCTTTCTTT; cdr3_aa: CASSQVGGLNTEAFF
clone_size: .; j_call: TRBJ2-3; d_call: .; v_call: TRBV19; cdr3_nt: TGTGCCAGTAGCAGGGTAGATACGCAGTATTTT; cdr3_aa: CASSRVDTQYF
clone_size: .; j_call: TRBJ2-1; d_call: TRBD2; v_call: TRBV7-9; cdr3_nt: TGTGCCAGCAGCCCGGGGATAGCGGGCAAGCGAGCCTACAATGAGCAGTTCTTC; cdr3_aa: CASSPGIAGKRAYNEQFF
clone_size: .; j_call: TRBJ2-7; d_call: TRBD1; v_call: TRBV6-1; cdr3_nt: TGTGCCAGCAGTGACTGGGCAGGGGGCTACGAGCAGTACTTC; cdr3_aa: CASSDWAGGYEQYF
clone_size: .; j_call: TRBJ1-5; d_call: TRBD1; v_call: TRBV4-1; cdr3_nt: TGCGCCAGCAGCCAGGCCACAGGGGTCGGTCAGCCCCAGCATTTT; cdr3_aa: CASSQATGVGQPQHF
clone_size: .; j_call: TRBJ1-2; d_call: .; v_call: TRBV6-1; cdr3_nt: TGTGCCGCCTCCCCACAGGAGCGCTATGGCTACACCTTC; cdr3_aa: CAASPQERYGYTF
clone_size: .; j_call: TRBJ1-2; d_call: .; v_call: TRBV27; cdr3_nt: TGTGCCAGCAGTTACAGTCCCAACTATGGCTACACCTTC; cdr3_aa: CASSYSPNYGYTF
clone_size: .; j_call: TRBJ1-2; d_call: TRBD1; v_call: TRBV5-6; cdr3_nt: TGTGCCAGCAGCTTTATTAGTAGACAGGGAGCCTACACCTTC; cdr3_aa: CASSFISRQGAYTF
clone_size: once; j_call: TRBJ2-2; d_call: .; v_call: TRBV27; cdr3_nt: TGTGCCAGCAGTTTATCAACAGGCCGGGCCGGGGAGCTGTTTTTT; cdr3_aa: CASSLSTGRAGELFF
clone_size: .; j_call: TRBJ2-3; d_call: .; v_call: TRBV10-3; cdr3_nt: TGTGCCATCAGTGGACTGGACGGGGGCACAGATACGCAGTATTTT; cdr3_aa: CAISGLDGGTDTQYF
clone_size: .; j_call: TRBJ1-1; d_call: TRBD1; v_call: TRBV13; cdr3_nt: TGTGCCAGCAGCGATTACAGGGGGTCGGGCACTGAAGCTTTCTTT; cdr3_aa: CASSDYRGSGTEAFF
clone_size: .; j_call: TRBJ2-6; d_call: TRBD1; v_call: TRBV5-6; cdr3_nt: TGTGCCAGCAGCCCCTATCGGGCAGGGGGCCTACCTGGGGCCAACGTCCTGACTTTC; cdr3_aa: CASSPYRAGGLPGANVLTF
clone_size: .; j_call: TRBJ2-1; d_call: TRBD2; v_call: TRBV6-5; cdr3_nt: TGTGCCAGCAGTTACGGCGCGGGAGGATACGGTGAGCAGTTCTTC; cdr3_aa: CASSYGAGGYGEQFF
clone_size: .; j_call: TRBJ1-1; d_call: .; v_call: TRBV5-1; cdr3_nt: TGCGCCAGCAGCCCTCAAACAGGGAGGGCTGAAGCTTTCTTT; cdr3_aa: CASSPQTGRAEAFF
clone_size: few; j_call: TRBJ2-3; d_call: TRBD2; v_call: TRBV4-1; cdr3_nt: TGCGCCAGCAGCCAACAGCGGGAGTGGGCGGATACGCAGTATTTT; cdr3_aa: CASSQQREWADTQYF
clone_size: once; j_call: TRBJ1-2; d_call: .; v_call: TRBV10-3; cdr3_nt: TGTGCCATCAGTTCGAAAGCCAGGGCTAACTATGGCTACACCTTC; cdr3_aa: CAISSKARANYGYTF
clone_size: once; j_call: TRBJ1-1; d_call: .; v_call: TRBV19; cdr3_nt: TGTGCCAGCGCTGAGGGCTGGAACACTGAAGCTTTCTTT; cdr3_aa: CASAEGWNTEAFF
clone_size: .; j_call: TRBJ2-1; d_call: TRBD2; v_call: TRBV29-1; cdr3_nt: TGCAGCGTTGAGAAAGGTCTAGCGGGAGGCGGTGAGCAGTTCTTC; cdr3_aa: CSVEKGLAGGGEQFF
clone_size: .; j_call: TRBJ2-2; d_call: TRBD1; v_call: TRBV5-1; cdr3_nt: TGCGCCAGCCGGACAGGGGTGGACACCGGGGAGCTGTTTTTT; cdr3_aa: CASRTGVDTGELFF
clone_size: .; j_call: TRBJ2-1; d_call: .; v_call: TRBV15; cdr3_nt: TGTGCCACCAGCAGAGAACTAGTCCCCTACAATGAGCAGTTCTTC; cdr3_aa: CATSRELVPYNEQFF
clone_size: .; j_call: TRBJ2-7; d_call: .; v_call: TRBV13; cdr3_nt: TGTGCCAGCAGCACCGCCGGGCGGGGCGAGCAGTACTTC; cdr3_aa: CASSTAGRGEQYF